Listed below are T cell receptor beta chains from one sample, sequenced in a study of CD8 T cell repertoires and HIV-1 epitope variants. Method: immunoSEQ multiplex PCR; TCRdb's copy keeps in-frame clones and lacks some. The sample carries about 5,600 clones, roughly 65% recorded once. These receptors lack a known antigen. Sequenced sample: cultured CD8+ T cells derived from PBMCs. These receptor sequences come from a male donor with HIV. CDR3s include the opening cysteine and the closing phenylalanine or tryptophan. Only some rows state a clone size, as once, few, many or a class for expanded clones.

V: TRBV30
J: TRBJ2-7
size: -
CDR3: CAWRDGYEQYF

V: TRBV6-6
J: TRBJ2-7
size: medium-sized
CDR3: CASSPGAITYEQYF

V: TRBV28
J: TRBJ1-1
size: -
CDR3: CASSLIENTEAFF

V: TRBV19
J: TRBJ1-1
size: few
CDR3: CASLQGGTEAFF

V: TRBV13
J: TRBJ1-3
size: once
CDR3: CASSLGLSGVRNTIYF

V: TRBV7-9
J: TRBJ2-3
size: -
CDR3: CASQPSGNTDTQYF

V: TRBV28
J: TRBJ2-1
size: -
CDR3: CASSPTMQEEQFF

V: TRBV11-3
J: TRBJ2-2
size: -
CDR3: CASSLESNTGELFF

V: TRBV14
J: TRBJ2-2
size: -
CDR3: CASSQEGGYTGELFF

V: TRBV11-2
J: TRBJ2-7
size: -
CDR3: CASSLTPELAGVYEQYF